This T cell receptor (beta chain) was identified in a study of STAT5B mutations in CD4+ large granular lymphocyte leukemia. Study as a whole: Among healthy donors, a particular HLA allele went with more CDR3 'QG' motifs.

Profiled with immunoSEQ multiplex PCR; TCRdb holds only in-frame clones, not every one. The sample includes tens of thousands of clones, about 70% of them seen just once. The sample holds a few counts of this clone. The germline CDR1 and CDR2 sequences are ENHRY and SYGVKD. The CDR3 has 14 residues. Trimming shortened V by 10 bases and J by 1 base, and 17 bases separated the two germline ends. The TCR comes from a human donor in good health. The gene calls are TRBV10-3 and TRBJ2-7, with a tentative D call TRBD2 (6 bases). The sequenced sample consisted of CD4+ T cells from blood buffy coats. DNA for the CDR3: TGTGCCACAAATCCCCAACGGGGGTCCTACGAGCAGTACTTC. This encodes CATNPQRGSYEQYF.